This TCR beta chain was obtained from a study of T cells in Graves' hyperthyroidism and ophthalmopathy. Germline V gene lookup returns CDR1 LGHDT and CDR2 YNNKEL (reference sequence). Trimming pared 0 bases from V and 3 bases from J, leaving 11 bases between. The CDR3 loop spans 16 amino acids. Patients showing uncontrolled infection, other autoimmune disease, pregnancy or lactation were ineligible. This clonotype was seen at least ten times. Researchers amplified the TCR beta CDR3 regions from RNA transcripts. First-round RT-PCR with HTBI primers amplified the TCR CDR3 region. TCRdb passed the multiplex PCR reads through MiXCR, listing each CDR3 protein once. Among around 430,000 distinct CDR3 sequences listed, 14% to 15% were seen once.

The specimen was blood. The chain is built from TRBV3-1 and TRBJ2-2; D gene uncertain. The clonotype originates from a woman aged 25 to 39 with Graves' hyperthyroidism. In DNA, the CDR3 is TGTGCCAGCAGCCAAGATCGGGTCCATTACACCGGGGAGCTGTTTTTT. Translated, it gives CASSQDRVHYTGELFF.